A few counts support the clone carrying this T cell receptor (beta chain). Germline CDR1 and CDR2: DFQATT and SNEGSKA (reference sequence). V lost 3 bases, J lost 5 bases, and 10 bases lay in between. This CDR3 region has 12 residues. TCRdb redid the calling of the 5' RACE reads with MiXCR, one entry per CDR3 protein. The sample has over 30,000 distinct CDR3 sequences; approximately 30% are singletons. This chain joins TRBV20-1 and TRBJ1-1; D is unresolved. The clonotype originates from a female donor with breast cancer. The sample comprised naive CD4+ T cells sorted from a lymph node. The subset is: naive CD4+ T cells, CD4+CD45RA+CD25-. The CDR3, as DNA: TGCAGTGCTAGGGATCTTGGGACTGAAGCTTTCTTT. Translated: CSARDLGTEAFF.